One sample yielded the 2 T cell receptor beta chains listed below, sequenced in a study of cytomegalovirus exposure and HLA in healthy donors. TCRdb's table, derived via immunoSEQ multiplex PCR, lists solely in-frame clones and lacks some. The table has roughly 150,000 clones, about four fifths seen once. The sample consisted of PBMCs. The receptor source for this set is a man aged 25 to 40 in good health and CMV-seropositive.

This clone was counted a few times. The chain links TRBV28 to TRBJ1-1, with D unresolved. In germline, CDR1 is MDHEN, CDR2 SYDVKM. The V end lost 4 bases, the J end lost 8 bases, and 14 bases lay between the germline ends. This CDR3 has 13 amino acids. CDR3 nucleotide sequence: TGTGCCAGCAGTTCCCGTCTACCGCCCGAAGCTTTCTTT. Protein product: CASSSRLPPEAFF.

V gene TRBV19 combines with J gene TRBJ2-3, with 9 bases matching TRBD2. CDR1 and CDR2 (germline): LNHDA, SQIVND (reference sequence). The CDR3 is 16 amino acids. Trimming removed 1 base from V and 4 bases from J; junction bases left unmatched: 6. CDR3 sequence (DNA): TGTGCCAGTAGTATAGTTGGTAGCGGGGGCTCAGATACGCAGTATTTT. It encodes CASSIVGSGGSDTQYF. Combining the CDR3 with reference TRBV19 and TRBJ2-3 gives the whole variable domain DGGITQSPKYLFRKEGQNVTLSCEQNLNHDAMYWYRQDPGQGLRLIYYSQIVNDFQKGDIAEGYSVSREKKESFPLTVTSAQKNPTAFYLCASSIVGSGGSDTQYFGPGTRLTVL.